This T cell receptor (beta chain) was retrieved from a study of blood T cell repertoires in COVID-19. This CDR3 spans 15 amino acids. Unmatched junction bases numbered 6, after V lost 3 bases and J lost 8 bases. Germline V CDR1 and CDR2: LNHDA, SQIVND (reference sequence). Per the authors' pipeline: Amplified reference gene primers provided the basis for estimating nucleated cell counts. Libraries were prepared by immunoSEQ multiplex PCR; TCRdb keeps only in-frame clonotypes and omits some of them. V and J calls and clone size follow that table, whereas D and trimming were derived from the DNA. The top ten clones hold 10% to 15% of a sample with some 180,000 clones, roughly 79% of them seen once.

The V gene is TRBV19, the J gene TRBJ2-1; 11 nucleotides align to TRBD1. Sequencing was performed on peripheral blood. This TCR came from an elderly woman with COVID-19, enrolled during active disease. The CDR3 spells CASSIGQGALYEQFF. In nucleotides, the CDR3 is TGTGCCAGTAGTATCGGACAGGGGGCGTTATATGAGCAGTTCTTC. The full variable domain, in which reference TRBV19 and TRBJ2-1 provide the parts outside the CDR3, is DGGITQSPKYLFRKEGQNVTLSCEQNLNHDAMYWYRQDPGQGLRLIYYSQIVNDFQKGDIAEGYSVSREKKESFPLTVTSAQKNPTAFYLCASSIGQGALYEQFFGPGTRLTVL.